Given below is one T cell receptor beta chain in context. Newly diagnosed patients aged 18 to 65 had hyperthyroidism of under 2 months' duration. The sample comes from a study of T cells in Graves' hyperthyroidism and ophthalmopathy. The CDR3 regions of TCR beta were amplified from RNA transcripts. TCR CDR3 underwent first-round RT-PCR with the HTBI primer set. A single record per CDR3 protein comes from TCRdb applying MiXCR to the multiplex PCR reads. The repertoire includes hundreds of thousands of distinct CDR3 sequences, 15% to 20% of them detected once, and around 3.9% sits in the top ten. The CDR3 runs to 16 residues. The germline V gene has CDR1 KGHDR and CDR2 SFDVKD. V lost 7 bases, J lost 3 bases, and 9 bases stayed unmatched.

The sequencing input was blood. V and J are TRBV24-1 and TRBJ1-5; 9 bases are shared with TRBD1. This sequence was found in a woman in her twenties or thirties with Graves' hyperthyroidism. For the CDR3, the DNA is TGTGCCACCAGCGGGACAGGGAACCGATACAATCAGCCCCAGCATTTT. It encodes CATSGTGNRYNQPQHF.